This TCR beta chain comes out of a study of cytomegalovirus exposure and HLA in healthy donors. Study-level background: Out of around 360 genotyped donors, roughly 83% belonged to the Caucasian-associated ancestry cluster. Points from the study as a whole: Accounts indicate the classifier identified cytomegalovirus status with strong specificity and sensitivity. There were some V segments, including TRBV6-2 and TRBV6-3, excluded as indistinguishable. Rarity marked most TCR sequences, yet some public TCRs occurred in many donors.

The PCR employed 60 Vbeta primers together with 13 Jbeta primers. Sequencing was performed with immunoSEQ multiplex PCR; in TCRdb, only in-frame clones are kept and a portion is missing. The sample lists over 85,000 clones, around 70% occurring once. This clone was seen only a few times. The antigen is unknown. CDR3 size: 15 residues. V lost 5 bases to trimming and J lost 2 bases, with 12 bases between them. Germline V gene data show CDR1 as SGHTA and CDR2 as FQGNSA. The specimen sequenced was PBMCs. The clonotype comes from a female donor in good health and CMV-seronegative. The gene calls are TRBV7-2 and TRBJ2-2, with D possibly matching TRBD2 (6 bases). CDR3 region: CASSRRDLNTGELFF. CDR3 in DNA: TGTGCCAGCAGCAGAAGGGACTTAAACACCGGGGAGCTGTTTTTT.